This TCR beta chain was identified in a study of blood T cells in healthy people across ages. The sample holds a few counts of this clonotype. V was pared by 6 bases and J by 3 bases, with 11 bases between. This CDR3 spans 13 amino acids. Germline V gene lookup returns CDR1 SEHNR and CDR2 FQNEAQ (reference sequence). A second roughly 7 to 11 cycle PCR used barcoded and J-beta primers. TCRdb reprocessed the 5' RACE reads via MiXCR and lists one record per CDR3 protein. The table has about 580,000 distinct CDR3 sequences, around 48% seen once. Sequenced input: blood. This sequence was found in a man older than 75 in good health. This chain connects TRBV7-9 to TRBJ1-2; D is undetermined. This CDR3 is CASSLNAYYGYTF. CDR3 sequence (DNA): TGTGCCAGCAGTCTAAATGCCTACTATGGCTACACCTTC.